This T cell receptor beta chain was recorded in a study of Graves' ophthalmopathy and Graves' hyperthyroidism. In its sample, this clonotype was seen many times. Its antigen remains unknown. V was shortened by 2 bases and J by 1 base, with 8 bases between the two germline ends. The CDR3 runs to 14 residues. From germline, CDR1 is MNHEY and CDR2 SMNVEV (reference sequence). Overall study results and limits: Forecasting of ophthalmopathy progression by the model achieved more than 70% sensitivity and approximately 72% specificity. A 13-signature model separated ophthalmopathy from stable hyperthyroidism, reaching around 88% sensitivity and less than 82% specificity cross-validated.

Amplification from RNA transcripts yielded the TCR beta CDR3 regions. RT-PCR with HTBI primers came first, then second-round multiplex PCR. TCRdb analysed the multiplex PCR reads with MiXCR anew, one entry per CDR3 protein. Counted here are roughly 410,000 distinct CDR3 sequences, just over 15% occurring once; the ten biggest clones make up 5.5% to 8%. The receptor was isolated from a woman aged 18 to 35 with stable Graves' hyperthyroidism. The source material was peripheral blood. V usage is TRBV27 and J usage is TRBJ1-2; no reliable D call. CDR3 in DNA: TGTGCCAGCAGTTTAAACAGTTTTAACTATGGCTACACCTTC. It yields the protein CASSLNSFNYGYTF.